This TCR beta chain was identified during a study of tumor and adjacent non-tumor tissue in lung cancer. Study background: Stage I to III disease affected 9 to 10 men and roughly five women aged roughly 31 to 76. Samples averaged about 3.8 million productive TCRbeta reads each.

This sample's RNA came from whole unsorted tissue. More than 3 cm separated this lung sample from the edge of the tumor. V lost 3 bases to trimming and J lost 11 bases, with 7 bases between them. The V gene's germline CDR1 is SQVTM and CDR2 ANQGSEA. The CDR3 has 9 residues. Study-wide results and limits: Higher tumor TCR diversity was associated with shorter survival. Tumor tissue had significantly higher TCR diversity than normal lung.

As regards this clonotype: Its matching antigen is unknown.

The library came from three nested PCR rounds adapted from ARM-PCR protocols. TCRdb itself ran the multiplex PCR reads through MiXCR, one entry per CDR3 protein. Of about 77,000 distinct CDR3 sequences listed, over 65% are singletons. The chain recombines TRBV29-1 with TRBJ1-1, with D unresolved. Source material: distant non-tumor lung tissue. The source of this sequence is a man aged 65-85 years with non-small cell lung cancer. The CDR3: CSVDVMAFF. CDR3 DNA sequence: TGCAGCGTTGACGTGATGGCTTTCTTT.